The source of this T cell receptor (beta chain) is a study of blood T cells in healthy people across ages. Broader study findings: Because donor CMV status was unknown, expanded clonotype changes were possibly confounded. Among T cells, TCR beta diversity per million cells dropped roughly linearly as age rose. What prevented conclusive comparison of naive and antigen-experienced cells was that PBMCs were unsorted.

Deletions cut 5 bases from V and 4 bases from J, with 22 bases between. In germline, CDR1 is SGHAT, CDR2 FQDESV (reference sequence). CDR3 length: 17 residues. Regarding this clonotype: No antigen is known for it.

Together with a sample-barcoded 5' primer, a J-beta primer mix was included in a second PCR lasting about 6 to 12 cycles. Each cDNA molecule carried a tag from a template-switch adaptor that contained 12 random nucleotides. MiXCR was run by TCRdb on the 5' RACE reads, yielding one entry per CDR3 protein. Among around 850,000 distinct CDR3 sequences listed, 35% to 40% were seen once. Specimen: blood. This sequence originates from a man aged 18 to 29 in good health. The rearrangement joins TRBV11-1 to TRBJ2-3, with D tentatively TRBD1 or TRBD2 (6 bases each). For the CDR3, the DNA is TGTGCCAGCAGCCCGAGTACCGGGGGCCACACCCCAGATACGCAGTATTTT. Translating gives CASSPSTGGHTPDTQYF.